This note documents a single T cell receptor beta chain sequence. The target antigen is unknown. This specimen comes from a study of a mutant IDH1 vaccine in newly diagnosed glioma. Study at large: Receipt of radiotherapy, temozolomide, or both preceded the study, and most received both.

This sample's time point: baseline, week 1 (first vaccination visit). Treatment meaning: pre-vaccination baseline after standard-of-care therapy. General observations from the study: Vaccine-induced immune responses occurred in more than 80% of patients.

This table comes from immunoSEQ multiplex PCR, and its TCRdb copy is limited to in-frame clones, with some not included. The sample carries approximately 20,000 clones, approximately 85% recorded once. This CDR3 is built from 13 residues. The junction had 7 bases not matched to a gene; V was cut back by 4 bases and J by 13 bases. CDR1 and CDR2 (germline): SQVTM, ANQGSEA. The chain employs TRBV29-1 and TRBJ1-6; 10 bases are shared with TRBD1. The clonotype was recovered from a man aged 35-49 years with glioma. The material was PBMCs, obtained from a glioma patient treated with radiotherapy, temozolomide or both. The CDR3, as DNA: TGCAGCGTTGGGGACAGGGGCGCGGGCCCCCTCCACTTT. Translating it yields CSVGDRGAGPLHF.